This T cell receptor (beta chain) was observed in a study of beta chain features in type 1 diabetes. Study-wide context: No age, gender or cell yield differences were seen between patients and healthy donors. Study conclusions and caveats: Researchers report that Type 1 diabetes patients had moderately but significantly shorter TCRB CDR3s across all four CD4+ subsets.

Turning to this clone: Its antigen is currently unknown.

This CDR3 comprises 13 residues. Germline V gene lookup returns CDR1 MNHNY and CDR2 SVGAGI (reference sequence). V was trimmed by 6 bases and J by 1 base, leaving 9 bases between them. Sequencing targeted expressed TCRB transcripts, as all isolated RNA had been reverse transcribed. Here immunoSEQ multiplex PCR was the method, and the copy in TCRdb shows in-frame clones only, minus some. The sample has 250,000 to 350,000 clones, roughly 13% seen once. Sorting based on CD45RO/CCR7/CD25/CD127/CD95/CD27 separated CD4+ naive, central memory, regulatory and stem cell-like memory cells. The sequence came from a young man with type 1 diabetes. The chain links TRBV6-6 to TRBJ1-1; D unclear. Sequencing used naive CD4+ T cells from blood. CDR3 nucleotides: TGTGCCAGCAGGTGGGGAGAGAACACTGAAGCTTTCTTT. Translated, it gives CASRWGENTEAFF.